These 22 T cell receptor beta chains came from one sample sequenced in a study of persistence of HIV-infected CD4 T cells. Overlapping HIV-1 Gag 15-mer peptides at 0.95 to 1 ug per peptide per mL were used. Sorted nonresponding memory CD4+ T cells were CD40L-negative, CD69-negative, CD45RO-high. The libraries were made with immunoSEQ version 4 in survey mode. Profiled with immunoSEQ multiplex PCR; TCRdb holds only in-frame clones, not every one. The table records approximately 39,000 clones, approximately 85% of them present only once. What these receptors recognize is not known. Here the sequenced sample was cultured CD4+ T cells from PBMCs, taken from a patient who received antiretroviral therapy. All receptors come from an adult with HIV. The donor label of this sample is uncertain.

This clone was found a few times. The chain employs TRBV3-1 (or the pseudogene TRBV3-2) and TRBJ1-1; a weak D match, TRBD1 (6 bases). The CDR3 extends over 14 amino acids. Trimming left V 2 bases short and J 4 bases short, with 11 bases between. CDR1 and CDR2 (germline): LGHDT, YNNKEL (reference sequence). CDR3 in DNA: TGTGCCAGCAGCCAACAGGGGCCCGTCACTGAAGCTTTCTTT. Translating it yields CASSQQGPVTEAFF.

The chain uses TRBV7-2 and TRBJ1-4; D is ambiguous. From germline, CDR1 is SGHTA and CDR2 FQGNSA. Between the trimmed V and J ends, which lost 1 base and 4 bases, there was a span of 10 bases. CDR3 length: 15 residues. CDR3 DNA: TGTGCCAGCAGCTTAGGCGGGTTAATTAATGAAAAACTGTTTTTT. Translation: CASSLGGLINEKLFF.

The CDR3 DNA reads TGCGCCAGCAGCTGGGGGCAGGAGGGCACTGAAGCTTTCTTT. Translated, it gives CASSWGQEGTEAFF. The rearrangement uses TRBV5-1 and TRBJ1-1, with D possibly TRBD1 on 6 matching bases. The germline CDR1 and CDR2 sequences are SGHRS and YFSETQ. V lost 3 bases to trimming and J lost 4 bases, with 13 bases between them. The CDR3 consists of 14 residues.

The chain couples TRBV6-5 to TRBJ1-1; 8 nucleotides align to TRBD1. Germline assignment: CDR1 MNHEY and CDR2 SVGAGI. The trim removed 2 bases at V and 5 bases at J, leaving 7 bases unmatched. There are 15 residues in the CDR3. CDR3 amino acids: CASSYQGAWRTEAFF. In DNA, the CDR3 is TGTGCCAGCAGTTACCAGGGGGCGTGGAGGACTGAAGCTTTCTTT.

The V call is TRBV13, the J call TRBJ2-1; a weak D match, TRBD2 (6 bases). The CDR3 contains 17 residues. The germline V and J ends were trimmed by 0 bases and 5 bases, with 17 bases remaining between them. Germline V gives CDR1 PRHDT, CDR2 FYEKMQ (reference sequence). The CDR3 is CASSLGLGGYGNNEQFF. CDR3 sequence (DNA): TGTGCCAGCAGCTTAGGCCTAGGAGGGTACGGAAACAATGAGCAGTTCTTC.

This clone was observed a few times. The chain links TRBV7-9 to TRBJ1-5; 8 bases line up with TRBD1. The CDR3 is 14 amino acids. J was trimmed by 2 bases and V by 3 bases; bases with no gene match: 0. Germline CDR1 and CDR2: SEHNR and FQNEAQ (reference sequence). The CDR3 sequence is CASSLTGGNQPQHF. The DNA for the CDR3 is TGTGCCAGCAGCTTGACAGGGGGCAATCAGCCCCAGCATTTT.

The chain employs TRBV30 and TRBJ1-5; D not resolved. The CDR3 is 13 residues long. CDR1 and CDR2 (germline): GTSNPN, SVGIG (reference sequence). V was shortened by 1 base and J by 5 bases, with 9 bases between the two germline ends. CDR3 sequence (DNA): TGTGCCTGGAGTGGAGGGATGGATCAGCCCCAGCATTTT. It encodes CAWSGGMDQPQHF.

This chain uses TRBV28 with TRBJ1-5, with D possibly being TRBD1 (5 bases). Germline V gives CDR1 MDHEN, CDR2 SYDVKM. V was cut by 3 bases and J by 3 bases, with 12 bases left in between. CDR3 size: 15 residues. The CDR3 coding sequence is TGTGCCAGCAGTTTCTACGGGGGTGCCAATCAGCCCCAGCATTTT. It is translated as CASSFYGGANQPQHF.

The rearrangement links TRBV7-3 to TRBJ1-2; 9 bases fit TRBD1. With 3 bases clipped from V and 3 bases from J, the junction kept 5 bases outside the gene matches. CDR1 and CDR2 (germline): SGHTA, FQGTGA. The CDR3 contains 15 residues. CDR3 coding DNA: TGTGCCAGCAGCTTGGGACAGGGAAGGGACTATGGCTACACCTTC. Encoded protein: CASSLGQGRDYGYTF.

The V and J genes are TRBV5-4 and TRBJ2-1, with 9 nucleotides matching TRBD1. The CDR3 extends over 15 amino acids. V was pared by 3 bases and J by 3 bases, with 4 bases of the junction left unmatched. Germline V gene sequence: CDR1 SGHNT, CDR2 YYREEE (reference sequence). The CDR3, as DNA: TGTGCCAGCAGCTCACAGGGGGCTAACTACAATGAGCAGTTCTTC. This codes for CASSSQGANYNEQFF.

This clone was found once. The J gene is TRBJ2-6, the V gene TRBV19, with D unresolved. Germline CDR1 and CDR2: LNHDA and SQIVND (reference sequence). V lost 8 bases, J lost 4 bases, and 12 bases lay in between. The CDR3 spans 14 residues. The CDR3 bases are TGTGCCAGTGGTACCCCCCGCGGGGCCAACGTCCTGACTTTC. It encodes CASGTPRGANVLTF.

This clone was observed a few times. The chain has TRBV3-1 (or the pseudogene TRBV3-2) and TRBJ2-7, with 9 bases matching TRBD1. The CDR3 loop spans 14 amino acids. Germline V gene sequence: CDR1 LGHDT, CDR2 YNNKEL (reference sequence). The V segment lost 4 bases and the J segment 2 bases; nucleotides outside the gene matches: 3. The CDR3 loop reads CASSLGQGAYEQYF. The CDR3, as DNA: TGTGCCAGCAGCCTGGGACAGGGAGCCTACGAGCAGTACTTC.

This chain connects TRBV3-1 (or the pseudogene TRBV3-2) to TRBJ1-1, with TRBD1 as a possible D gene (5 bases). Germline CDR1 and CDR2: LGHDT and YNNKEL (reference sequence). V lost 1 base and J 5 bases, leaving 14 bases between the germline ends. This CDR3 contains 15 residues. The CDR3 sequence: CASSQGTRVRTEAFF. The CDR3 region has the DNA TGTGCCAGCAGCCAAGGTACCAGGGTGAGAACTGAAGCTTTCTTT.

The rearrangement uses TRBV6-6 and TRBJ2-1, with D possibly matching TRBD2 (7 bases). V lost 2 bases, J lost 5 bases, and 13 bases lay in between. Germline loops: CDR1 MNHNY, CDR2 SVGAGI (reference sequence). The CDR3 length is 15 residues. This CDR3 reads CASSYPRGGDNEQFF. CDR3 nucleotides: TGTGCCAGCAGTTACCCGAGGGGGGGCGACAATGAGCAGTTCTTC.

This clone was seen just once. This rearrangement joins TRBV6-4 to TRBJ2-3, with D tentatively TRBD1 (6 bases). The V end was cut by 7 bases, the J end by 2 bases, with 13 bases between. Germline values: CDR1 MRHNA, CDR2 SNTAGT. The CDR3 is made up of 14 amino acids. CDR3 in DNA: TGTGCCAGCAAACCGGACAGAAACACAGATACGCAGTATTTT. Protein sequence: CASKPDRNTDTQYF.

V usage is TRBV19 and J usage is TRBJ2-1, with a possible D match to TRBD2 (5 bases). Per the germline V gene, CDR1 is LNHDA and CDR2 is SQIVND (reference sequence). V gave up 4 bases and J gave up 5 bases, with 9 bases separating them. The CDR3 totals 13 residues. Here the CDR3 reads CASSSTGDNEQFF. The CDR3 coding sequence is TGTGCCAGTAGTAGCACCGGGGACAATGAGCAGTTCTTC.

This chain joins TRBV19 and TRBJ2-5; 7 bases line up with TRBD2. Germline V CDR1 and CDR2: LNHDA, SQIVND (reference sequence). CDR3 length equals 14 residues. Trimming cost V 5 bases and J 5 bases; bases outside gene matches: 8. In DNA form, the CDR3 reads TGTGCCAGTAGTTTCGGACCCGGGGGGGAGACCCAGTACTTC. It is translated as CASSFGPGGETQYF. Full variable domain (outside the CDR3, taken from reference TRBV19 and TRBJ2-5): DGGITQSPKYLFRKEGQNVTLSCEQNLNHDAMYWYRQDPGQGLRLIYYSQIVNDFQKGDIAEGYSVSREKKESFPLTVTSAQKNPTAFYLCASSFGPGGETQYFGPGTRLLVL.

The chain employs TRBV5-6 and TRBJ1-1; maybe TRBD1 (5 bases). The germline V gene has CDR1 SGHDT and CDR2 YYEEEE. The CDR3 is 14 amino acids. The V gene lost 0 bases and the J gene lost 4 bases, with 10 bases spanning the gap. The CDR3 here is CASSLVSGTTEAFF. The CDR3 coding sequence is TGTGCCAGCAGCTTGGTCTCAGGGACCACTGAAGCTTTCTTT.

A word on this clone: The identical CDR3 is also encoded by other nucleotide sequences in the sample. This chain connects TRBV18 to TRBJ2-5; tentative D call: TRBD1 (5 bases). The length of the CDR3 is 13 residues. Per the germline V gene, CDR1 is KGHSH and CDR2 is LQKENI. V dropped 4 bases and J dropped 1 base, with 7 bases sitting between them. The CDR3 loop reads CASSRDSQETQYF. Written as DNA, the CDR3 is TGTGCCAGCTCACGAGACAGCCAAGAGACCCAGTACTTC.

The V call is TRBV15, the J call TRBJ1-2; the D gene is possibly TRBD1 (5 bases). CDR1 and CDR2 from the germline V gene are LNHNV and YYDKDF (reference sequence). The V end was cut by 3 bases, the J end by 0 bases, with 14 bases between. The CDR3 extends over 16 amino acids. The chain's CDR3 is CATSRGGPAPNYGYTF. The CDR3 bases are TGTGCCACCAGCAGGGGGGGTCCGGCCCCTAACTATGGCTACACCTTC.

J is TRBJ2-3 and V is TRBV29-1; 7 bases fit TRBD1. The CDR3 has 13 residues. The germline CDR1 and CDR2 sequences are SQVTM and ANQGSEA. V shed 7 bases, J shed 1 base, and the junction held 5 bases outside the gene matches. CDR3 coding DNA: TGCAGCGCCAGTACAGGGGGCACAGATACGCAGTATTTT. Translated, it gives CSASTGGTDTQYF.

The chain has TRBV6-1 and TRBJ1-5, with no clear D. This CDR3 contains 14 residues. Germline V gene sequence: CDR1 MNHNS, CDR2 SASEGT. Trimming pared 0 bases from V and 4 bases from J, leaving 7 bases between. CDR3 residues: CASSEAGWNQPQHF. In DNA, the CDR3 is TGTGCCAGCAGTGAAGCAGGGTGGAATCAGCCCCAGCATTTT.